This T cell receptor beta chain was sequenced during a study of cytomegalovirus exposure and HLA in healthy donors. CDR1 MDHEN and CDR2 SYDVKM come from the germline V gene. The CDR3 runs to 15 residues. The germline V and J ends were trimmed by 4 bases and 4 bases, with 14 bases remaining between them. A note on this clone: Its antigen remains unidentified.

Those who donated were healthy bone marrow donors. Study outcomes and limitations: Using the classifier, cytomegalovirus status was reportedly diagnosed with high specificity and sensitivity.

The PCR had 60 Vbeta and 13 Jbeta primers. The assay was immunoSEQ multiplex PCR, and TCRdb's table has in-frame clones only and misses some. Its listing shows 100,000 to 150,000 clones. This clonotype was sampled from a man aged 40-49 years in good health and CMV-seronegative. The specimen sequenced was PBMCs. This chain uses TRBV28 with TRBJ1-3, with D possibly being TRBD1 (6 bases). CDR3 in amino acids: CASSSRGLGGNTIYF. CDR3 DNA sequence: TGTGCCAGCAGTTCCAGGGGCTTGGGAGGAAACACCATATATTTT.